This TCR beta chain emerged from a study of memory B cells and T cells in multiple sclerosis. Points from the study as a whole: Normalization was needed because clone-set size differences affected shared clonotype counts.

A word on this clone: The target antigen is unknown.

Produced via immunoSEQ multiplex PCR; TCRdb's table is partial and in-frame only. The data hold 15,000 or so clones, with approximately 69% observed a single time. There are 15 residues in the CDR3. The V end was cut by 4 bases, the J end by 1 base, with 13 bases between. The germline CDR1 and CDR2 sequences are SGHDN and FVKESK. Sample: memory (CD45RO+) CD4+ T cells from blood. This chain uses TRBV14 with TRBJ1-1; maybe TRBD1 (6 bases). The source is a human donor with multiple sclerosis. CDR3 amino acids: CASSPQTGWNTEAFF. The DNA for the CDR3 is TGTGCCAGCAGCCCCCAGACAGGCTGGAACACTGAAGCTTTCTTT.